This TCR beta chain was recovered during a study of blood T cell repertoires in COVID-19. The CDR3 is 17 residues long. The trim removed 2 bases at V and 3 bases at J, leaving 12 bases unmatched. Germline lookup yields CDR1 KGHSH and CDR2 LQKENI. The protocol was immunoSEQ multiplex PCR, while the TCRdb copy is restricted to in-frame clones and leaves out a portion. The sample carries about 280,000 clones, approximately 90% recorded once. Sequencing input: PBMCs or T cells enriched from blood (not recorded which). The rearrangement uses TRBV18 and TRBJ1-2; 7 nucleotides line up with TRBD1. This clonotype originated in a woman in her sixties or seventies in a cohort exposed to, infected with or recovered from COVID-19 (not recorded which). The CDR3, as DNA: TGTGCCAGCTCACCAGCAACTCGACAGGGAATCCACTATGGCTACACCTTC. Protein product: CASSPATRQGIHYGYTF.